A single sample gave rise to the 19 T cell receptor beta chains below, sequenced in a study of spatial heterogeneity in lung cancer. TCRdb reprocessed the 5' RACE reads with MiXCR, giving one entry per CDR3 protein. The profile shows over 50,000 distinct CDR3 sequences, approximately 6.3% of them singletons. Stated time point: sample taken at primary tumor resection. The material was PBMCs, obtained at surgery. The source of these receptors is a female donor with early-stage non-small cell lung cancer.

This clonotype was detected only a few times. The chain is built from TRBV20-1 and TRBJ1-4; 9 nucleotides align to TRBD1. The germline gives CDR1 DFQATT, CDR2 SNEGSKA (reference sequence). The length of the CDR3 is 18 residues. J gave up 11 bases and V 6 bases, and 25 bases lay outside the gene matches. As DNA, the CDR3 is TGCAGTGCCCCCGCACCCGGGACAGGGAGTGGTTGGGCGGATAAACTGTTTTTT. The encoded protein is CSAPAPGTGSGWADKLFF.

The sample holds many counts of this clonotype. The genes are TRBV3-1 and TRBJ2-7; 9 bases are a match to TRBD2. The CDR3 loop spans 15 amino acids. V was clipped by 0 bases and J by 6 bases; unmatched bases: 6. Per germline, CDR1 LGHDT and CDR2 YNNKEL (reference sequence). The CDR3 region is CASSQEPGLAREQYF. CDR3 DNA sequence: TGTGCCAGCAGCCAAGAACCGGGACTAGCTCGCGAGCAGTACTTC.

The chain is built from TRBV10-3 and TRBJ2-7, with TRBD1 identical over 12 bases. This CDR3 region has 13 residues. The germline gives CDR1 ENHRY, CDR2 SYGVKD. The V gene end was trimmed by 8 bases and the J gene end by 6 bases; junction bases not matched to a gene: 5. Here the CDR3 DNA reads TGTGCCATCGGGGGACAGGGGGCCGGCGAGCAGTACGTC. Protein: CAIGGQGAGEQYV.

This clonotype was seen more than once but under ten times. The chain links TRBV6-5 to TRBJ1-1; TRBD1 is a possible D gene (5 bases). CDR3 length equals 14 residues. The germline CDR1 and CDR2 sequences are MNHEY and SVGAGI. Trimming removed 6 bases at V and 0 bases at J, with 11 bases between. CDR3 coding DNA: TGTGCCAGCAGGCTGGACAACCTGAACACTGAAGCTTTCTTT. It is translated as CASRLDNLNTEAFF.

This clonotype was observed many times. J is TRBJ1-5 and V is TRBV28, with D possibly TRBD1 on 5 matching bases. The ends were cut back, 8 bases at V and 1 base at J, with 18 bases in the middle. In germline, CDR1 is MDHEN, CDR2 SYDVKM. The length of the CDR3 is 16 residues. The CDR3 loop is CASYSGDVRSNQPQHF. The CDR3 nucleotides are TGTGCCAGCTACAGCGGGGACGTGAGGAGCAATCAGCCCCAGCATTTT.

In its sample, this clonotype was seen many times. The rearrangement uses TRBV28 and TRBJ1-2; 10 nucleotides match TRBD1. The CDR3 has 15 amino acids. Germline trimming cut 1 base from V and 6 bases from J; bases unmatched to any gene: 5. Germline V gene data show CDR1 as MDHEN and CDR2 as SYDVKM. In DNA form, the CDR3 reads TGTGCCAGCAGTTTATACTTGGGGACAGGGGATGGCTACACCTTC. Protein sequence: CASSLYLGTGDGYTF.

This clonotype was picked up many times. The chain recombines TRBV19 with TRBJ1-1, with D hard to call. V gave up 3 bases and J gave up 1 base, with 9 bases separating them. Germline V lookup: CDR1 LNHDA, CDR2 SQIVND (reference sequence). The CDR3 is 14 amino acids. The CDR3 reads CASSIPGQNTEAFF. DNA of the CDR3: TGTGCCAGTAGTATTCCCGGGCAGAACACTGAAGCTTTCTTT.

This clonotype was detected a few times. The chain recombines TRBV5-1 with TRBJ2-2; D is ambiguous. The CDR3 sequence is 16 residues long. Germline V gene sequence: CDR1 SGHRS, CDR2 YFSETQ. Trimming removed 1 base from V and 4 bases from J, with 14 bases in between. CDR3 sequence (DNA): TGCGCCAGCAGCTTGTCCGCGAGTTCGGGCACCGGGGAGCTGTTTTTT. Amino acids: CASSLSASSGTGELFF.

The sample holds many counts of this clonotype. This chain connects TRBV29-1 to TRBJ2-5; no clear D gene. This CDR3 comprises 13 residues. The germline CDR1 and CDR2 sequences are SQVTM and ANQGSEA. The germline V and J ends were trimmed by 1 base and 1 base, with 7 bases remaining between them. CDR3 amino acids: CSVEVTAQETQYF. CDR3 nucleotides: TGCAGCGTTGAAGTTACAGCCCAAGAGACCCAGTACTTC.

The chain links TRBV7-2 to TRBJ2-5; TRBD2 agrees at 11 bases. Germline CDR1 SGHTA, CDR2 FQGNSA. V lost 4 bases to trimming and J lost 1 base; unmatched junction nucleotides: 2. This CDR3 contains 15 residues. CDR3 DNA sequence: TGTGCCAGCAGCTCCACTAGCGGGGGCCAAGAGACCCAGTACTTC. Residues: CASSSTSGGQETQYF.

At least ten counts were recorded for this clonotype. The CDR3 region has the DNA TGTGCCAGCAGTGGGTCTAGCGGGGGGGGCTACAATGAGCAGTTCTTC. Protein product: CASSGSSGGGYNEQFF. The chain recombines TRBV6-4 with TRBJ2-1; 12 positions agree with TRBD2. In germline, CDR1 is MRHNA, CDR2 SNTAGT. V was pared by 4 bases and J by 3 bases, with 4 bases of the junction left unmatched. The length of the CDR3 is 16 residues.

The chain recombines TRBV2 with TRBJ2-2, with D possibly matching TRBD1 (5 bases). The CDR3 extends over 14 amino acids. Trimming left V 7 bases short and J 0 bases short, with 9 bases between. Per germline, CDR1 SNHLY and CDR2 FYNNEI. The chain's CDR3 is CASTVTANTGELFF. In DNA, the CDR3 is TGTGCCAGCACCGTGACAGCGAACACCGGGGAGCTGTTTTTT.

This clonotype was seen many times. The rearrangement uses TRBV5-5 and TRBJ2-3, with 10 bases fitting TRBD2. The germline V gene has CDR1 SGHKS and CDR2 YYEKEE (reference sequence). After removal of 0 bases from V and 3 bases from J, the junction contained 4 bases not matched to a gene. This CDR3 spans 16 amino acids. The CDR3 DNA reads TGTGCCAGCAGCTTGGAGGTAGCGGGGGGAACAGATACGCAGTATTTT. Translated: CASSLEVAGGTDTQYF.

This clonotype has only a few counts. CDR3 bases: TGCGCCAGCAGAATCGCGGGGGGGCCCCAAGAGACCCAGTACTTC. Translating it yields CASRIAGGPQETQYF. The chain combines TRBV5-1 with TRBJ2-5, with 9 bases that match TRBD2. Germline CDR1 reads SGHRS; CDR2 reads YFSETQ. The CDR3 spans 15 residues. With 5 bases clipped from V and 1 base from J, the junction kept 6 bases outside the gene matches.

This clonotype was observed many times. One end of the junction is discordant with germline, which a read error may explain. The chain recombines TRBV9 with TRBJ1-1; D is possibly TRBD1 (6 bases). Looked up from germline, CDR1 is SGDLS and CDR2 is YYNGEE. CDR3 length equals 14 residues. CDR3 DNA sequence: TGTGCCAGCAGCCATCCAGGGGCCGACACTAAAGCTTTCTTT. It encodes CASSHPGADTKAFF.

This clonotype was observed a handful of times. CDR3 DNA sequence: TGTGCCAGCCTCCCTGGAACTAGCGGATACAATGAGCAGTTCTTC. Residues: CASLPGTSGYNEQFF. The chain carries TRBV28 and TRBJ2-1; 8 positions match TRBD2. The V and J ends lost 8 bases and 4 bases, in that order; junction bases with no gene match: 10. CDR1 MDHEN and CDR2 SYDVKM come from the germline V gene. This CDR3 is built from 15 residues.

This clonotype was seen a handful of times. V is TRBV7-9 and J is TRBJ1-1, with D unclear. Germline V gene data show CDR1 as SEHNR and CDR2 as FQNEAQ (reference sequence). Trimming stripped 7 bases from V and 3 bases from J, with 6 bases between. This CDR3 contains 11 residues. The CDR3 loop is CASTLYTEAFF. CDR3 DNA sequence: TGTGCCAGCACCCTTTACACTGAAGCTTTCTTT.

This clonotype was recorded many times. V gene TRBV11-3 combines with J gene TRBJ2-7; the D call may be TRBD1 or TRBD2 (5 bases each). The CDR3 runs to 15 residues. Trimming stripped 5 bases from V and 7 bases from J, with 21 bases between. The germline CDR1 and CDR2 sequences are SGHNT and YENEEA. Here the CDR3 DNA reads TGTGCCAGCAGCCGGACATCCGGGACGTGGGTTGAGCAGTACTTC. The encoded protein is CASSRTSGTWVEQYF.

This clonotype was seen at least ten times. This chain joins TRBV21-1 and TRBJ2-1; TRBD2 is taken as the D call from the table, unchecked against the DNA. TRBV21-1 is listed as a pseudogene. The CDR3 totals 16 residues. Written as DNA, the CDR3 is TGTGCCAGCAGCAAAGCCGAGACTAGCCCTAGGAATGAGCAGTTCTTC. Translated: CASSKAETSPRNEQFF.